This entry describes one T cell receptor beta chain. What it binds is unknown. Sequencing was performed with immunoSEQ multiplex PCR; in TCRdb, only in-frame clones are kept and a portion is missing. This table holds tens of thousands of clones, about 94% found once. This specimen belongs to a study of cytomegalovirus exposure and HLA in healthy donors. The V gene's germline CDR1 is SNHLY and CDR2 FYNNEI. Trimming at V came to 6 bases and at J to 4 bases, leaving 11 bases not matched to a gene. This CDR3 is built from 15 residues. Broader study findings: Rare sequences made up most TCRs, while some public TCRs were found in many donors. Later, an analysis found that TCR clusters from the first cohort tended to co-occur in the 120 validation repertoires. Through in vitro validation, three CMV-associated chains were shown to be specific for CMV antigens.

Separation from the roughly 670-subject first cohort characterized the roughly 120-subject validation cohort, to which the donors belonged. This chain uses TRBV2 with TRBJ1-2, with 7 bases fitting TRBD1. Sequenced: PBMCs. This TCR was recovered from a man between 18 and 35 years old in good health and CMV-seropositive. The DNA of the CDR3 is TGTGCCAGCAGCCCAAGGGGACAGACATCCTATGGCTACACCTTC. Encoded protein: CASSPRGQTSYGYTF.